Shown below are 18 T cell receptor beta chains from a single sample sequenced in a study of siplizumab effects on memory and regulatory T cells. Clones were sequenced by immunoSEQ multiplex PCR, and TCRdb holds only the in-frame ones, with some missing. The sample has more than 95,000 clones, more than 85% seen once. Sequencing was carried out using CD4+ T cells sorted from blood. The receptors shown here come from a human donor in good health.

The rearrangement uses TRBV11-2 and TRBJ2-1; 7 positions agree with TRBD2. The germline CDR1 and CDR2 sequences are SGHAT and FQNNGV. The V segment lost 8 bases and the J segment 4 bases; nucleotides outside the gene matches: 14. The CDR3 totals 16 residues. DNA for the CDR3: TGTGCCAGCGGCGCCAGCATGGGACTACAATACAATGAGCAGTTCTTC. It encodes CASGASMGLQYNEQFF.

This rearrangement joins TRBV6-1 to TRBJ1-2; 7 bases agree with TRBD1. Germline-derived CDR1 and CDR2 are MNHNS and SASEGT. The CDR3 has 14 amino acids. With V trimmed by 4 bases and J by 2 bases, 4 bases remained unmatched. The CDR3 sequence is CASSATDRNYGYTF. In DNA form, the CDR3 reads TGTGCCAGCAGTGCCACGGACAGGAACTATGGCTACACCTTC.

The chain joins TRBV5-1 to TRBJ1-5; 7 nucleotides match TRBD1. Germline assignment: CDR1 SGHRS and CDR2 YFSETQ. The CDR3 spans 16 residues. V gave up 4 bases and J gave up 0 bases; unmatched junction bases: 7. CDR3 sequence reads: CASSPGSGGSNQPQHF. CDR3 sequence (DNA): TGCGCCAGCAGCCCCGGGTCAGGGGGTAGCAATCAGCCCCAGCATTTT.

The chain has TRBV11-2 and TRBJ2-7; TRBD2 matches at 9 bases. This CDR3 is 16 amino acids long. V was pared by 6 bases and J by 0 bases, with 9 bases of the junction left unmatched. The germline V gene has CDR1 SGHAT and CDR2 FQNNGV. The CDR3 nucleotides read TGTGCCAGCAGTCATAGCGGGAGTTATCCCTCCTACGAGCAGTACTTC. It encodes CASSHSGSYPSYEQYF.

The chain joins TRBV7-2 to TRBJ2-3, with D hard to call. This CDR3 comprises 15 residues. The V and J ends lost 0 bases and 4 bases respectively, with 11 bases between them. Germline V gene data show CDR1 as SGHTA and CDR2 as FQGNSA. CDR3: CASSLAAIRADTQYF. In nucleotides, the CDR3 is TGTGCCAGCAGCTTAGCGGCGATAAGGGCAGATACGCAGTATTTT.

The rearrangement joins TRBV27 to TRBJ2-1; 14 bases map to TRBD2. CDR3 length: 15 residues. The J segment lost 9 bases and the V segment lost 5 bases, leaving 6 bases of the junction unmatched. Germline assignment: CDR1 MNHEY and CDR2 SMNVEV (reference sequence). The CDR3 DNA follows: TGTGCCAGCAGTCCAGGGACTAGCGGGAGATCTGAGCAGTTCTTC. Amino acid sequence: CASSPGTSGRSEQFF.

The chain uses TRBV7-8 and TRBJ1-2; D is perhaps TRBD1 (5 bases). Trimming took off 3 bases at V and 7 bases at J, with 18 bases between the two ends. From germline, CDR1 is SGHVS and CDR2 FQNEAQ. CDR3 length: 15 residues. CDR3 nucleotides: TGTGCCAGCAGCTTGGATCTCAGGGCGAGGAGTGGCTACACCTTC. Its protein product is CASSLDLRARSGYTF.

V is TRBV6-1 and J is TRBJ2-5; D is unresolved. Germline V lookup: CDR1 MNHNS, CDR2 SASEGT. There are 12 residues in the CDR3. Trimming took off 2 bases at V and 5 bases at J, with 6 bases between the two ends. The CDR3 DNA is TGTGCCAGCAGTGAATTTGGCGAGACCCAGTACTTC. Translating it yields CASSEFGETQYF.

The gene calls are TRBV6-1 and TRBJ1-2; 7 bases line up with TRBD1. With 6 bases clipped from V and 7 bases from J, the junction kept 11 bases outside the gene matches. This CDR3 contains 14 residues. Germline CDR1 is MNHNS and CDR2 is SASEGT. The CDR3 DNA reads TGTGCCAGCAGGGCTACCAGGGCAGGGGGTGGCTACACCTTC. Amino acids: CASRATRAGGGYTF.

Written as DNA, the CDR3 is TGCGCCAGCAGCTTCGGACAGGGAGGTGAAAAACTGTTTTTT. The encoded protein is CASSFGQGGEKLFF. The chain employs TRBV5-1 and TRBJ1-4; 8 bases agree with TRBD1. CDR3 length: 14 residues. Germline V lookup: CDR1 SGHRS, CDR2 YFSETQ. Losses at the gene ends were 2 bases for V and 7 bases for J; bases not matched to a gene: 4.

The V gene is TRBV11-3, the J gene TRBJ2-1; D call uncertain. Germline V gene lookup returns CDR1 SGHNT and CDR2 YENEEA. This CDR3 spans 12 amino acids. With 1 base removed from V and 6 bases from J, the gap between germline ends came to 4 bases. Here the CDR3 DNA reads TGTGCCAGCAGCTTAGCCCCCAATGAGCAGTTCTTC. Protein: CASSLAPNEQFF.

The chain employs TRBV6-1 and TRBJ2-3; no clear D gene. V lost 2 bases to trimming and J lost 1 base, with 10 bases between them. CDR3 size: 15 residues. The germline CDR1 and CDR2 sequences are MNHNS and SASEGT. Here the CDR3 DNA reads TGTGCCAGCAGTGAACGATCCCGGGGCACAGATACGCAGTATTTT. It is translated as CASSERSRGTDTQYF.

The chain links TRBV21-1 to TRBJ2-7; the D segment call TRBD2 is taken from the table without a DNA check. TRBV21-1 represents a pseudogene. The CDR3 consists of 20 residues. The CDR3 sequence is CASSPIRTSEGRGKLFEQYF. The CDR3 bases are TGTGCCAGCAGCCCTATCCGGACTAGCGAGGGCCGGGGGAAACTATTCGAGCAGTACTTC.

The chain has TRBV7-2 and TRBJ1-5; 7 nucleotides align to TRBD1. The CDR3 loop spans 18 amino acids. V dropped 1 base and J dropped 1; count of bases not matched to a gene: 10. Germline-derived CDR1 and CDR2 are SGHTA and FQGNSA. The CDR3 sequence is CASSLGQGLLESNQPQHF. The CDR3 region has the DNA TGTGCCAGCAGCTTAGGACAGGGTTTATTGGAGAGCAATCAGCCCCAGCATTTT.

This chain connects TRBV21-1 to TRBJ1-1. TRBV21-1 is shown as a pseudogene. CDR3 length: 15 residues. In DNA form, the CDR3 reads TGTGCCAGCAGGGCGGAGTGGGGGGGGAACACTGAAGCTTTCTTT. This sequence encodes CASRAEWGGNTEAFF.

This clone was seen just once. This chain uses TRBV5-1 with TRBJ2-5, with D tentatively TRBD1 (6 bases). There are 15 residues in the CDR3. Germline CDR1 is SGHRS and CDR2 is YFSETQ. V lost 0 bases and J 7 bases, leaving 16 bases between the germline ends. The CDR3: CASSLETGLVGTQYF. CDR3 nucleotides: TGCGCCAGCAGCTTGGAGACAGGTTTAGTCGGGACCCAGTACTTC.

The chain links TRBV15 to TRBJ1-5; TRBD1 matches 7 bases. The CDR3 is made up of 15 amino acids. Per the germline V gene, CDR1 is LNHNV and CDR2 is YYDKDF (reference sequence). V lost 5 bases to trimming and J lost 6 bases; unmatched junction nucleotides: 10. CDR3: CATSAGGRVGQPQHF. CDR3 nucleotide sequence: TGTGCCACCAGCGCAGGGGGGAGGGTAGGTCAGCCCCAGCATTTT.

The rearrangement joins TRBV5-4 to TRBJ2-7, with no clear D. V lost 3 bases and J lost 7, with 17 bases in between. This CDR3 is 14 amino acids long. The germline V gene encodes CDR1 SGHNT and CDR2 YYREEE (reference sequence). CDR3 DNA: TGTGCCAGCAGCTCCACCCCAGAGGTTGGGGAGCAGTACTTC. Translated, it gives CASSSTPEVGEQYF.